These 10 T cell receptor beta chains were all obtained from the same sample, sequenced in a study of CD8+ T cells in alopecia areata (dated by TCRdb to about 2018). Read against the paper, the sample's time point label means: baseline before oral tofacitinib. Library creation used the immunoSEQ multiplex PCR assay. To provide template for TCR sequencing, every sample had RNA extracted and reverse transcribed into cDNA. Held by TCRdb, this immuneACCESS table contains in-frame sequences only and omits some clones. Under half of the omission traces to an unresolved V gene where checked; the cause of the rest is unknown. This sample comprises 150,000 to 200,000 clones, less than 75% of them detected only once. 9.5% to 12% of the sample rests with the top ten. Sequences were derived from CD8+ T cells sorted from blood, sampled at week 0. These receptors came from a human donor with alopecia areata.

The rearrangement links TRBV30 to TRBJ2-2; D may be TRBD1 or TRBD2 (6 bases each). The ends were cut back, 1 base at V and 3 bases at J, with 18 bases in the middle. CDR1 and CDR2 (germline): GTSNPN, SVGIG (reference sequence). The CDR3 contains 17 residues. The CDR3 DNA reads TGTGCCTGGAGTGCGTATGGAGGGGGGACGTACACCGGGGAGCTGTTTTTT. Translating it yields CAWSAYGGGTYTGELFF.

Only a few counts were recorded for this clone. The chain has TRBV7-9 and TRBJ1-6, with D possibly matching TRBD1 (5 bases). V gave up 4 bases and J gave up 8 bases, with 18 bases separating them. Germline CDR1 and CDR2: SEHNR and FQNEAQ (reference sequence). The CDR3 runs 16 residues. The CDR3 reads CASSSRGKGPDSPLHF. The CDR3 DNA reads as TGTGCCAGCAGCTCGCGGGGGAAGGGACCCGATTCACCCCTCCACTTT.

V usage is TRBV5-6 and J usage is TRBJ1-5, with TRBD1 matching over 11 bases. Germline CDR1 is SGHDT and CDR2 is YYEEEE. V gave up 4 bases and J gave up 6 bases; unmatched junction bases: 6. There are 15 residues in the CDR3. CDR3 sequence: CASSGPGQGVQPQHF. The CDR3 nucleotides read TGTGCCAGCAGCGGACCGGGACAGGGGGTTCAGCCCCAGCATTTT.

This chain joins TRBV7-6 and TRBJ1-6; no clear D. The germline gives CDR1 SGHVS, CDR2 FNYEAQ. Trimming removed 5 bases at V and 4 bases at J, with 12 bases between. This CDR3 has 15 residues. The CDR3 nucleotides read TGTGCCAGCAGCCCAGAGGGCCCTTATAATTCACCCCTCCACTTT. This sequence encodes CASSPEGPYNSPLHF.

This chain links TRBV25-1 with TRBJ2-1; a possible D gene is TRBD1 (5 bases). Trimming shortened V by 1 base and J by 11 bases, and 9 bases separated the two germline ends. The CDR3 runs to 12 residues. CDR1 and CDR2 (germline): MGHDK, SYGVNS. CDR3 protein: CASSESAGQQFF. In DNA form, the CDR3 reads TGTGCCAGCAGTGAATCGGCAGGGCAGCAGTTCTTC.

The chain combines TRBV27 with TRBJ2-2; 7 positions match TRBD1. This CDR3 spans 18 amino acids. Germline trimming cut 3 bases from V and 6 bases from J; bases unmatched to any gene: 16. Per germline, CDR1 MNHEY and CDR2 SMNVEV (reference sequence). The CDR3 sequence is CASSLTSRTGGAAGELFF. As DNA, the CDR3 is TGTGCCAGCAGTTTGACCTCAAGGACAGGCGGCGCCGCCGGGGAGCTGTTTTTT.

The chain employs TRBV7-2 and TRBJ2-5; D is possibly TRBD2 (6 bases). The CDR3 extends over 15 amino acids. Germline CDR1 is SGHTA and CDR2 is FQGNSA. V lost 4 bases, J lost 5 bases, and 17 bases lay in between. The CDR3 here is CASSSRDSGVETQYF. Here the CDR3 DNA reads TGTGCCAGCAGCTCTCGGGACTCGGGGGTGGAGACCCAGTACTTC. Complete variable domain (other parts from reference TRBV7-2 and TRBJ2-5): GAGVSQSPSNKVTEKGKDVELRCDPISGHTALYWYRQSLGQGLEFLIYFQGNSAPDKSGLPSDRFSAERTGGSVSTLTIQRTQQEDSAVYLCASSSRDSGVETQYFGPGTRLLVL.

The chain links TRBV29-1 to TRBJ1-3; D not certain. The germline V gene has CDR1 SQVTM and CDR2 ANQGSEA. V lost 0 bases and J lost 0, with 9 bases in between. The CDR3 is made up of 15 amino acids. Here the CDR3 reads CSVEDALYSGNTIYF. CDR3 nucleotide sequence: TGCAGCGTTGAAGATGCGCTATACTCTGGAAACACCATATATTTT.

V and J are TRBV14 and TRBJ1-4; D perhaps matches TRBD1 (5 bases). The ends were cut back, 1 base at V and 7 bases at J, with 13 bases in the middle. The CDR3 contains 15 residues. The germline gives CDR1 SGHDN, CDR2 FVKESK. CDR3 protein: CASSQARTFGEKLFF. The CDR3 region has the DNA TGTGCCAGCAGCCAAGCTCGGACATTCGGTGAAAAACTGTTTTTT. The variable domain in full, with the rest retrieved from reference TRBV14 and TRBJ1-4, is EAGVTQFPSHSVIEKGQTVTLRCDPISGHDNLYWYRRVMGKEIKFLLHFVKESKQDESGMPNNRFLAERTGGTYSTLKVQPAELEDSGVYFCASSQARTFGEKLFFGSGTQLSVL.

This clone came up a few times. V and J are TRBV29-1 and TRBJ1-2; TRBD1 agrees at 9 bases. From germline, CDR1 is SQVTM and CDR2 ANQGSEA. The CDR3 totals 13 residues. V shed 6 bases, J shed 8 bases, and the junction held 10 bases outside the gene matches. CDR3 DNA: TGCAGCGTGGGAAGAAGGGACAGGGAAGGCTACACCTTC. Protein sequence: CSVGRRDREGYTF.